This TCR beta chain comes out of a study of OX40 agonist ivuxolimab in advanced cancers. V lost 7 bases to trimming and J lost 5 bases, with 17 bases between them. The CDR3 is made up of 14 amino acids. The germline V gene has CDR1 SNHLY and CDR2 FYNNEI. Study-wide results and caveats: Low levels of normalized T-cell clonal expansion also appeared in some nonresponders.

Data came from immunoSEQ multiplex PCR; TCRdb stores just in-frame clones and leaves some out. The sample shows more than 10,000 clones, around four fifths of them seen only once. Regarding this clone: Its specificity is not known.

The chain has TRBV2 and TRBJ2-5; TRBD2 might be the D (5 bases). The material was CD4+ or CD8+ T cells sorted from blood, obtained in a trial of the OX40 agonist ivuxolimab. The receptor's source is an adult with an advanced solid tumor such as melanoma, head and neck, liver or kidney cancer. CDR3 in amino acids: CASISRGRAETQYF. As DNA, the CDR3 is TGTGCCAGCATTTCCCGGGGTCGGGCGGAGACCCAGTACTTC.